The 18 T cell receptor beta chains in this list originate from one sample, sequenced in a study of radiotherapy plus CTLA-4 blockade in lung cancer. This table comes from immunoSEQ multiplex PCR, and its TCRdb copy is limited to in-frame clones, with some not included. The sample includes more than 60,000 clones, roughly 76% of them seen just once. The specimen comprised peripheral blood, sampled from a patient treated with radiotherapy plus ipilimumab. The source of these receptors is a human donor with non-small cell lung cancer who had a complete response to radiotherapy plus ipilimumab.

The chain couples TRBV18 to TRBJ2-7; D uncertain. Trimming pared 6 bases from V and 4 bases from J, leaving 7 bases between. The CDR3 runs to 11 residues. CDR1 KGHSH and CDR2 LQKENI come from the germline V gene. DNA of the CDR3: TGTGCCAGCTCCCCCGGTTACGAGCAGTACTTC. It translates to CASSPGYEQYF. The full variable domain, in which reference TRBV18 and TRBJ2-7 provide the parts outside the CDR3, is NAGVMQNPRHLVRRRGQEARLRCSPMKGHSHVYWYRQLPEEGLKFMVYLQKENIIDESGMPKERFSAEFPKEGPSILRIQQVVRGDSAAYFCASSPGYEQYFGPGTRLTVT.

The V call is TRBV5-5, the J call TRBJ1-4; 8 nucleotides agree with TRBD1. Germline CDR1 reads SGHKS; CDR2 reads YYEKEE (reference sequence). The CDR3 is 17 amino acids. Trimming cost V 1 base and J 8 bases; bases outside gene matches: 13. The CDR3 region has the DNA TGTGCCAGCAGCTTGATGCGGCTAGGACAGGGCATAGAAAAACTGTTTTTT. This codes for CASSLMRLGQGIEKLFF.

The rearrangement uses TRBV19 and TRBJ1-2; tentatively, D is TRBD1 (5 bases). Per the germline V gene, CDR1 is LNHDA and CDR2 is SQIVND (reference sequence). The CDR3 has 15 amino acids. Trimming stripped 4 bases from V and 5 bases from J, with 17 bases between. CDR3 residues: CASSKRSHDSYGYTF. The CDR3 region has the DNA TGTGCCAGTAGTAAACGCTCCCATGACAGTTATGGCTACACCTTC.

The rearrangement joins TRBV15 to TRBJ2-2, with TRBD2 as a possible D gene (6 bases). Germline loops: CDR1 LNHNV, CDR2 YYDKDF (reference sequence). Trimming shortened V by 5 bases and J by 2 bases, and 15 bases separated the two germline ends. This CDR3 spans 16 amino acids. This chain's CDR3 is CATSVKTGVNTGELFF. DNA for the CDR3: TGTGCCACCAGCGTTAAGACGGGAGTAAACACCGGGGAGCTGTTTTTT.

This clone was detected a few times. Mismatch with germline at one junction end may stem from a read error. The CDR3 sequence: CASSPVLNTEAFF. CDR3 DNA sequence: TGTGCTAGCAGCCCCGTGTTGAACACTGAAGCTTTCTTT. This chain joins TRBV7-7 and TRBJ1-1, with unresolved D. The CDR3 is 13 amino acids. From germline, CDR1 is SSHAT and CDR2 FNYEAQ (reference sequence).

The CDR3: CASSESKSGSGNTIYF. Written as DNA, the CDR3 is TGCGCCAGCAGTGAGTCGAAGTCGGGCTCTGGAAACACCATATATTTT. This rearrangement joins TRBV10-1 to TRBJ1-3; the D is unclear. Germline CDR1 and CDR2: WNHNN and SYGVQD (reference sequence). This CDR3 has 16 amino acids. V lost 0 bases and J 0 bases, leaving 9 bases between the germline ends.

J is TRBJ1-6 and V is TRBV19; D ambiguous. This CDR3 is 15 amino acids long. V was cut by 5 bases and J by 3 bases, with 11 bases left in between. From germline, CDR1 is LNHDA and CDR2 SQIVND (reference sequence). CDR3 sequence reads: CASSRQTNYNSPLHF. The CDR3 region has the DNA TGTGCCAGTAGTCGGCAGACAAACTATAATTCACCCCTCCACTTT.

The rearrangement joins TRBV5-1 to TRBJ1-2; 9 nucleotides match TRBD1. The CDR3 has 15 amino acids. The V gene end was trimmed by 0 bases and the J gene end by 8 bases; junction bases not matched to a gene: 8. CDR1 and CDR2 from the germline V gene are SGHRS and YFSETQ. The CDR3 region is CASSLAQQGAGGYTF. The CDR3 DNA sequence: TGCGCCAGCAGCTTGGCGCAACAGGGGGCAGGCGGCTACACCTTC.

J is TRBJ2-7 and V is TRBV30, with D possibly TRBD2 on 5 matching bases. Trimming removed 4 bases at V and 2 bases at J, with 12 bases between. Germline CDR1 is GTSNPN and CDR2 is SVGIG (reference sequence). This CDR3 region has 13 residues. In DNA, the CDR3 is TGTGCCTGGATCCGGGATAGGCCCTACGAGCAGTACTTC. The encoded protein is CAWIRDRPYEQYF.

V gene TRBV10-2 combines with J gene TRBJ2-5, with D possibly TRBD1 on 5 matching bases. Trimming pared 6 bases from V and 2 bases from J, leaving 10 bases between. The CDR3 covers 13 residues. Germline CDR1 is WSHSY and CDR2 is SAAADI. The CDR3 protein is CASRSGAQETQYF. The CDR3 nucleotides read TGCGCCAGCAGATCTGGGGCTCAAGAGACCCAGTACTTC.

This clone was found once. J is TRBJ1-2 and V is TRBV9; 7 bases fit TRBD1. After removal of 4 bases from V and 7 bases from J, the junction contained 4 bases not matched to a gene. Germline-derived CDR1 and CDR2 are SGDLS and YYNGEE. The CDR3 totals 12 residues. CDR3 protein: CASSMTGSGYTF. The CDR3 DNA is TGTGCCAGCAGCATGACAGGGAGTGGCTACACCTTC.

This chain uses TRBV27 with TRBJ1-5; D uncertain. This CDR3 region has 13 residues. V gave up 6 bases and J gave up 0 bases, with 6 bases separating them. In germline, CDR1 is MNHEY, CDR2 SMNVEV (reference sequence). The CDR3 DNA follows: TGTGCCAGCAGACTTTATAGCAATCAGCCCCAGCATTTT. This sequence encodes CASRLYSNQPQHF.

This chain joins TRBV5-4 and TRBJ2-2; 9 bases align to TRBD2. The CDR3 loop spans 17 amino acids. V shed 2 bases, J shed 6 bases, and the junction held 11 bases outside the gene matches. Germline V CDR1 and CDR2: SGHNT, YYREEE (reference sequence). The CDR3 reads CASSFGMAGGTAGELFF. CDR3 nucleotides: TGTGCCAGCAGCTTTGGGATGGCGGGAGGGACGGCCGGGGAGCTGTTTTTT. Using reference TRBV5-4 and TRBJ2-2 for the parts outside the CDR3, the full variable domain is ETGVTQSPTHLIKTRGQQVTLRCSSQSGHNTVSWYQQALGQGPQFIFQYYREEENGRGNFPPRFSGLQFPNYSSELNVNALELDDSALYLCASSFGMAGGTAGELFFGEGSRLTVL.

The rearrangement uses TRBV19 and TRBJ2-2; TRBD1 aligns across 7 bases. CDR3 length: 17 amino acids. V shed 6 bases and J 5 bases; nucleotides not matched to a gene: 15. Germline V gene sequence: CDR1 LNHDA, CDR2 SQIVND (reference sequence). The CDR3: CASRITLQGVSTGELFF. DNA of the CDR3: TGTGCCAGTAGGATTACCCTTCAGGGGGTGTCTACCGGGGAGCTGTTTTTT.

The J gene is TRBJ1-2, the V gene TRBV30; a possible D gene is TRBD1 (6 bases). CDR1 is GTSNPN, CDR2 SVGIG, per germline (reference sequence). CDR3 length equals 11 residues. V gave up 4 bases and J gave up 4 bases, with 7 bases separating them. The CDR3 DNA sequence: TGTGCCTGGAACAGGGCCTATGGCTACACCTTC. This sequence encodes CAWNRAYGYTF.

The V gene is TRBV5-1, the J gene TRBJ1-2; 10 bases are a match to TRBD1. This CDR3 has 13 residues. Germline V gene lookup returns CDR1 SGHRS and CDR2 YFSETQ. V lost 3 bases and J lost 6; bases outside the gene matches: 2. CDR3 region: CASSWTGGDGYTF. As DNA, the CDR3 is TGCGCCAGCAGCTGGACAGGGGGTGATGGCTACACCTTC.

The genes are TRBV28 and TRBJ1-6, with 8 bases fitting TRBD1. Germline values: CDR1 MDHEN, CDR2 SYDVKM. This CDR3 spans 15 amino acids. J lost 6 bases, V lost 5 bases, and 6 bases had no gene match. Written as DNA, the CDR3 is TGTGCCAGCAGTCCTCAGGGGGCGCGTAATTCACCCCTCCACTTT. Amino acids: CASSPQGARNSPLHF.

This sequence joins TRBV5-8 and TRBJ2-2; 8 bases align to TRBD2. The CDR3 runs 17 residues. Losses at the gene ends were 7 bases for V and 1 base for J; bases not matched to a gene: 12. The germline CDR1 and CDR2 sequences are SGHTS and YDEGEE. CDR3 DNA: TGTGCCAGCCGGGGACTAGGCCAACTCCTGAACACCGGGGAGCTGTTTTTT. Translating gives CASRGLGQLLNTGELFF.